This TCR beta chain was sequenced in a study of blood T cell repertoires in COVID-19. As for the study in general: The United States, Italy and Spain provided the acute and convalescent COVID-19 samples. The analysed material was cDNA or gDNA that came from T cells, B-cell-depleted T cells, or PBMCs.

Source study methods: Amplification with reference gene primers provided the estimates of nucleated cell counts. Profiling relied on immunoSEQ multiplex PCR, and the TCRdb table lists in-frame clones only, not all of them. The V and J calls and clone size were taken over from that table, and D and trimming were inferred from the DNA. The table records some 240,000 clones, about 90% of them present only once. This clone is a singleton in its sample. Seattle's enrolled individuals joined amid active infection and were then monitored longitudinally. J was trimmed by 0 bases and V by 2 bases; bases with no gene match: 7. Per germline, CDR1 LGHNA and CDR2 YNFKEQ. The CDR3 length is 17 residues.

Sequences were obtained from peripheral blood. This receptor was identified in a woman in her sixties or seventies with COVID-19, enrolled during active disease. The rearrangement links TRBV4-2 to TRBJ1-2; 9 bases line up with TRBD1. The CDR3 spells CASSQSDRGSANYGYTF. The CDR3 nucleotides are TGTGCCAGCAGCCAATCCGACAGGGGGAGTGCTAACTATGGCTACACCTTC.